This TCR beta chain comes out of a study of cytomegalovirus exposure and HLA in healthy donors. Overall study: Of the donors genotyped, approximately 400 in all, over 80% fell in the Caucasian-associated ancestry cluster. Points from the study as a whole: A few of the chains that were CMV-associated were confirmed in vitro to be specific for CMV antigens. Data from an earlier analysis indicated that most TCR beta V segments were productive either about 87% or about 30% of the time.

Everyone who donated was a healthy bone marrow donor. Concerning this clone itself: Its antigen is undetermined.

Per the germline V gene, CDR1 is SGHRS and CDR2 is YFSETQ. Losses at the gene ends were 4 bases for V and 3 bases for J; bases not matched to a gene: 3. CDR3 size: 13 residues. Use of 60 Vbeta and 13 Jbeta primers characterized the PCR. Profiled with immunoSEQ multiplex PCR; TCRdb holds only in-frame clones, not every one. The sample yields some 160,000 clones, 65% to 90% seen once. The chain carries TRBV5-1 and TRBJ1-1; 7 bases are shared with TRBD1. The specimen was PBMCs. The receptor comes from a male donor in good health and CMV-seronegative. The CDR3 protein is CASSPTGHTEAFF. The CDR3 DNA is TGCGCCAGCAGCCCGACAGGGCACACTGAAGCTTTCTTT.